This TCR beta chain was found in a study of blood T cell repertoires in COVID-19. Background on the study: Sample material is recorded as cDNA or gDNA derived from T cells, B-cell-depleted T cells, or PBMCs.

From germline, CDR1 is WNHNN and CDR2 SYGVQD (reference sequence). The V segment lost 6 bases and the J segment 7 bases; nucleotides outside the gene matches: 3. The CDR3 is made up of 13 amino acids. In the authors' methods: The authors estimated nucleated cell counts from reference gene primer amplification. The protocol was immunoSEQ multiplex PCR, while the TCRdb copy is restricted to in-frame clones and leaves out a portion. The V and J calls and clone size were taken over from that table, and D and trimming were inferred from the DNA. There are roughly 120,000 clones in the sample; over 80% occur only once, and less than 2% lies in the top ten.

The genes are TRBV10-1 and TRBJ1-6; the match to TRBD1 covers 7 bases. Sequenced material: peripheral blood. This receptor was taken from a man aged 65-85 years with acute or convalescent COVID-19. CDR3 sequence: CASRETGNSPLHF. The CDR3 DNA follows: TGCGCCAGCAGGGAGACAGGGAATTCACCCCTCCACTTT.